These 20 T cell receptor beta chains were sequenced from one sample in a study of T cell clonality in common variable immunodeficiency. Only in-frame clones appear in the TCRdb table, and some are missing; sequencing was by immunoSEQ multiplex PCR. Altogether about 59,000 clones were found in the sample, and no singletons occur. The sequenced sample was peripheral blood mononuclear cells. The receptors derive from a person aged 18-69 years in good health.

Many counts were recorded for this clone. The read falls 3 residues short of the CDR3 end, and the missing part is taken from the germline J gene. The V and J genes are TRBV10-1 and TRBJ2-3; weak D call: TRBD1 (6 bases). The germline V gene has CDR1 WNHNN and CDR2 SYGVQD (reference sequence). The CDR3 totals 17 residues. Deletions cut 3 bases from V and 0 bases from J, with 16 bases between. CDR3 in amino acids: CASSDLRDTPSTDTQYF. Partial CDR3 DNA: TGCGCCAGCAGTGACCTTCGGGACACGCCTAGCACAGATACG.

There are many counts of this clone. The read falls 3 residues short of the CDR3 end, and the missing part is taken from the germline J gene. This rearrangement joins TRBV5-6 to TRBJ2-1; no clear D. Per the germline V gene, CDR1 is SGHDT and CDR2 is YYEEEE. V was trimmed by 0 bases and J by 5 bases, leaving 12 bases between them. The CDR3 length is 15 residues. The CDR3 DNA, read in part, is TGTGCCAGCAGCTTGGCGGTTACTCCTAACAATGAG. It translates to CASSLAVTPNNE. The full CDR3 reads CASSLAVTPNNEQFF.

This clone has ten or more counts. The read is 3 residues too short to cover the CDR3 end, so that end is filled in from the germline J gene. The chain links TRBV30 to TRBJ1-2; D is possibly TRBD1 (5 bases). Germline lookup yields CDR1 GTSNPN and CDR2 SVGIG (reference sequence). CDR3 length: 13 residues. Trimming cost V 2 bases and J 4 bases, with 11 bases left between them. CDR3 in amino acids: CAWSRQQVYGYTF. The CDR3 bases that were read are TGTGCCTGGAGTCGCCAACAGGTCTATGGC.

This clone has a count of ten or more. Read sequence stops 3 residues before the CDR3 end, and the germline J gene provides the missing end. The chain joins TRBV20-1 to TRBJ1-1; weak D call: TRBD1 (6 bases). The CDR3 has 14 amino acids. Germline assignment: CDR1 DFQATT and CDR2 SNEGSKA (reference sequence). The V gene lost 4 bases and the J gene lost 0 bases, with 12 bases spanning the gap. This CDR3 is CSAMGAGLNTEAFF. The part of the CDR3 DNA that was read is TGCAGTGCTATGGGGGCAGGGTTGAACACTGAA.

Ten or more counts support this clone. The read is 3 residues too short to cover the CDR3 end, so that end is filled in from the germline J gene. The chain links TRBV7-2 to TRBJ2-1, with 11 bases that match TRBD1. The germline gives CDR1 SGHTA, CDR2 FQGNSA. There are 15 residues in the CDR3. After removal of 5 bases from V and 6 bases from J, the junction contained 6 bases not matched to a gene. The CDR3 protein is CASSPGGTGGNEQFF. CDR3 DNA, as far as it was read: TGTGCCAGCAGCCCCGGAGGGACAGGGGGCAATGAG.

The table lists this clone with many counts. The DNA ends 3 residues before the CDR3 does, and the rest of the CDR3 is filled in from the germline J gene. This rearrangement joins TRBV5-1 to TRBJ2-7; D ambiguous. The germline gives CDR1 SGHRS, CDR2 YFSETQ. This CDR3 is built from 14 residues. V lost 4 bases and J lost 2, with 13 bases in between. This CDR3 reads CASSPSSPTYEQYF. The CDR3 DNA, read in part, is TGCGCCAGCAGCCCGTCCAGTCCCACCTACGAG.

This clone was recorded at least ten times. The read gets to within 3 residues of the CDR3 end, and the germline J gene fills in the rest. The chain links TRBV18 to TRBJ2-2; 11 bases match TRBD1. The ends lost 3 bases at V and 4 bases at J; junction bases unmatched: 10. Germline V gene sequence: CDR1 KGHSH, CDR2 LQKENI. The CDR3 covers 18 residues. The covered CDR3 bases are TGTGCCAGCTCACCCCGGGACAGGGGGTTACGAGGCACCGGGGAG. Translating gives CASSPRDRGLRGTGE. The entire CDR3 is CASSPRDRGLRGTGELFF.

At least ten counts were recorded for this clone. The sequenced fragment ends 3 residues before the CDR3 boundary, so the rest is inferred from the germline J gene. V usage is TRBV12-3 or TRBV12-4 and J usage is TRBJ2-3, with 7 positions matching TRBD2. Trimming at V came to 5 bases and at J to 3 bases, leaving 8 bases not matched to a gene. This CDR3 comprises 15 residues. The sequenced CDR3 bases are TGTGCCAGCAGTCGCGGGAGTCCTGGGACAGATACG. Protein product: CASSRGSPGTDT. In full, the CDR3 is CASSRGSPGTDTQYF.

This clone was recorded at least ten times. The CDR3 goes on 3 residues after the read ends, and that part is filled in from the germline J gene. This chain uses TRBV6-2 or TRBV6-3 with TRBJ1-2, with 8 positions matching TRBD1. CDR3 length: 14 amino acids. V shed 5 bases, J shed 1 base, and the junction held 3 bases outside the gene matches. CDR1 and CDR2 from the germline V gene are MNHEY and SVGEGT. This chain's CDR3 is CASSAGQVNYGYTF. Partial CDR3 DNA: TGTGCCAGCAGTGCGGGACAGGTTAACTATGGC.

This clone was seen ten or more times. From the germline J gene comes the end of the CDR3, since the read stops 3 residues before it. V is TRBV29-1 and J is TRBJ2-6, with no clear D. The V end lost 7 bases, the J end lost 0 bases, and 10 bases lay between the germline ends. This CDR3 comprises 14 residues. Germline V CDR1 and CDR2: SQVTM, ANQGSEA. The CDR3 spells CSAISYSGANVLTF. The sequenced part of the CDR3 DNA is TGCAGCGCGATTTCCTACTCTGGGGCCAACGTC.

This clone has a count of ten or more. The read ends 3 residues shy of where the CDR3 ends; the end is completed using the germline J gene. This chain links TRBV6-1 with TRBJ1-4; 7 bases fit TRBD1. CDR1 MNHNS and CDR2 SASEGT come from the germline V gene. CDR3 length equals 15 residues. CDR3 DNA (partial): TGTGCCAGCAGTGAAGTGGAGGCGACAGGGAACAAA. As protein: CASSEVEATGNK. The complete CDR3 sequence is CASSEVEATGNKLFF.

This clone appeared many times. The sequenced CDR3 bases are TGTGCCAGTTTACCGAACGCGGCCGGCTATGGC. It specifies CASLPNAAGYG. The entire CDR3 reads CASLPNAAGYGYTF. The chain joins TRBV19 to TRBJ1-2; no definite D call. The DNA ends 3 residues before the CDR3 does, and the rest of the CDR3 is filled in from the germline J gene. CDR3 size: 14 residues. Germline CDR1 reads LNHDA; CDR2 reads SQIVND (reference sequence). The V and J ends lost 8 bases and 4 bases respectively, with 17 bases between them.

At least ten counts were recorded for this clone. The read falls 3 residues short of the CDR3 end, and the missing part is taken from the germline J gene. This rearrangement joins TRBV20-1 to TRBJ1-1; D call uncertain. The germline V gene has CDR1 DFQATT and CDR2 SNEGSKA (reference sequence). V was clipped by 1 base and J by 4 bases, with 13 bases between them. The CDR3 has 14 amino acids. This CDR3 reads CSARGGGSSTEAFF. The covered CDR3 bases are TGCAGTGCTAGAGGAGGCGGGTCGAGCACTGAA.

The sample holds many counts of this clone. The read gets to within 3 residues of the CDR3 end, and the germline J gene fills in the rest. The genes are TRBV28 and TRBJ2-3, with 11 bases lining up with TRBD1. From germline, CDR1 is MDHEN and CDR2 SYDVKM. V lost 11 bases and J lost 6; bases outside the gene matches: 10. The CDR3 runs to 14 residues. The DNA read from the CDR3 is TGTGCCTTCGGGACAGGGGGGGTCCGGGATACG. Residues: CAFGTGGVRDT. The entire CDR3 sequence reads CAFGTGGVRDTQYF.

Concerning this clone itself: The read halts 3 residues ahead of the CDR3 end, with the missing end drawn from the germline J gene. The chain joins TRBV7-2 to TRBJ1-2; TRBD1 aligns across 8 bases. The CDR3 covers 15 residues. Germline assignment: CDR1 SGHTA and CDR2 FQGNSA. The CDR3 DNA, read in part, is TGTGCCAGCAGCTCGGGACAGGTCTGGTGGAATGAC. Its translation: CASSSGQVWWND. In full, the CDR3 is CASSSGQVWWNDYTF.

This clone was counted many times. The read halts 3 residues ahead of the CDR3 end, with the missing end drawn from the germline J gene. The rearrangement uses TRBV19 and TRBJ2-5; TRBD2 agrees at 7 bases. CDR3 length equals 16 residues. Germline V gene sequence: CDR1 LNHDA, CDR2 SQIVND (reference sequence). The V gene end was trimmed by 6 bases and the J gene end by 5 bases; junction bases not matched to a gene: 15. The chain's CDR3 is CASRLAGGRERETQYF. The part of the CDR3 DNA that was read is TGTGCCAGTAGGCTAGCAGGCGGGAGAGAACGGGAGACC.

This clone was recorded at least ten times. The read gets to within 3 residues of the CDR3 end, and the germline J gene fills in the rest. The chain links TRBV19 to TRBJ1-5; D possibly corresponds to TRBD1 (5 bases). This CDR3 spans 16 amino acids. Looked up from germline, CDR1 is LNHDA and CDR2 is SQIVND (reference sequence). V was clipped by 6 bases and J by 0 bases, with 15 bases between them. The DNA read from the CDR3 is TGTGCCAGTAGGGGGAGGGGAGTGGATAGCAATCAGCCC. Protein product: CASRGRGVDSNQP. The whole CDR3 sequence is CASRGRGVDSNQPQHF.

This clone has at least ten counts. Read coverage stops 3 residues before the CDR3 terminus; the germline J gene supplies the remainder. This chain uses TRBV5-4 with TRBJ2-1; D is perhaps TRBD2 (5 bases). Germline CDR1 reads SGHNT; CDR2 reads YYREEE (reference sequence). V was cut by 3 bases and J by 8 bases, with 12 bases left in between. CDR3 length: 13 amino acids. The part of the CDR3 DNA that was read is TGTGCCAGCAGCTCTCGGGCCGGGGATGAG. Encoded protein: CASSSRAGDE. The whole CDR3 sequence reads CASSSRAGDEQFF.

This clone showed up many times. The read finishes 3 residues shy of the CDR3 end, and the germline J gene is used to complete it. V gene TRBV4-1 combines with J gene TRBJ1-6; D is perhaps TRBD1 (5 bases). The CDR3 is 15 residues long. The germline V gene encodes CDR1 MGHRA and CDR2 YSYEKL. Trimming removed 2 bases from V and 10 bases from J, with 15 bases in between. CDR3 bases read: TGCGCCAGCAGCCAACGTCGCAGGGCTGGATCACCC. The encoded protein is CASSQRRRAGSP. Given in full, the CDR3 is CASSQRRRAGSPLHF.

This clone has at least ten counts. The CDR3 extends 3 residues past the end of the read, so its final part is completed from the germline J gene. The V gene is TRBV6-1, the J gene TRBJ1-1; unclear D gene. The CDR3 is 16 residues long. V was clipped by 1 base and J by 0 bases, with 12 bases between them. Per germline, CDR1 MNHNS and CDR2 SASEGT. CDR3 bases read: TGTGCCAGCAGTGAAGGTGGCGGTTTCATGAACACTGAA. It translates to CASSEGGGFMNTE. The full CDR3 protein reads CASSEGGGFMNTEAFF.